Sequencing of this T cell receptor beta chain was carried out in a study of shared clonotypes between healthy human individuals. This clone was seen just once. Its specificity is unknown. It was into CD45RA+ naive and CD45RA-negative memory subsets that the CD4+ cells were split. V was trimmed by 3 bases and J by 1 base, leaving 15 bases between them. Germline V lookup: CDR1 SEHNR, CDR2 FQNEAQ (reference sequence). This CDR3 is built from 17 residues. The study ran the assay at deep level. Sequencing used immunoSEQ multiplex PCR; TCRdb keeps in-frame clones, though not all of them. This sample yields some 2,100,000 clones, of which almost 96% are seen a single time; approximately 0.13% belongs to the top ten. The study's findings and limits: A generally larger estimated richness was seen in naive subsets than in memory subsets.

V and J are TRBV7-9 and TRBJ2-2, with D maybe TRBD2 (5 bases). The TCR comes from a man between 18 and 35 years old in good health. The sequenced sample consisted of naive CD4+ T cells sorted from blood. Noted subset: CD45RA+ positively selected. Written as DNA, the CDR3 is TGTGCCAGCAGCTTTAGTTTGCTAGCCTTGAACACCGGGGAGCTGTTTTTT. Translation gives CASSFSLLALNTGELFF.